Below are 18 T cell receptor beta chains sequenced from a single sample in a study of T cells expressing NK-cell markers. TCRdb reprocessed the 5' RACE reads and keeps a single row for each CDR3 protein, giving no DNA. This sample contains approximately 460,000 distinct CDR3 sequences. What was sequenced was blood T cells: a sorted CD56 or NKG2C T cell subset, CD4+ or CD8+ T cells, or bulk PBMC T cells (not recorded which). These receptors all stem from a woman aged 18-70 years in good health.

The rearrangement joins TRBV20-1 to TRBJ1-1; TCRdb returns TRBD1, unconfirmable since there is no DNA. The CDR3 is 16 residues long. Per germline, CDR1 DFQATT and CDR2 SNEGSKA (reference sequence). The CDR3 loop reads CSATGTGGQGGTEAFF.

This sequence joins TRBV5-1 and TRBJ1-3. The CDR3 totals 14 residues. Germline V gene data show CDR1 as SGHRS and CDR2 as YFSETQ. The chain's CDR3 is CASSLWPSGNTIYF.

The chain has TRBV6-5 and TRBJ1-4; there is no DNA to check the TCRdb D call of TRBD1. Germline V gene lookup returns CDR1 MNHEY and CDR2 SVGAGI. This CDR3 spans 12 amino acids. CDR3 protein: CAVGGGEGKLFF.

The rearrangement uses TRBV9 and TRBJ2-3; TCRdb calls TRBD2, which cannot be checked without DNA. Germline V gene sequence: CDR1 SGDLS, CDR2 YYNGEE. The CDR3 extends over 16 amino acids. CDR3 loop: CASSVMTSLLTDTQYF.

J is TRBJ1-1 and V is TRBV25-1; the TCRdb call, TRBD1, lacks DNA for checking. CDR1 MGHDK and CDR2 SYGVNS come from the germline V gene. This CDR3 is 12 amino acids long. The CDR3 protein is CASGDRDTEAFF.

The V call is TRBV7-9, the J call TRBJ2-7. This CDR3 comprises 16 residues. The germline V gene encodes CDR1 SEHNR and CDR2 FQNEAQ (reference sequence). CDR3 amino acids: CASSLAGAFFPYEQYF. The entire variable domain, with the rest obtained from reference TRBV7-9 and TRBJ2-7, is as follows: DTGVSQNPRHKITKRGQNVTFRCDPISEHNRLYWYRQTLGQGPEFLTYFQNEAQLEKSRLLSDRFSAERPKGSFSTLEIQRTEQGDSAMYLCASSLAGAFFPYEQYFGPGTRLTVT.

The chain joins TRBV7-9 to TRBJ2-3. The CDR3 has 16 residues. Per the germline V gene, CDR1 is SEHNR and CDR2 is FQNEAQ (reference sequence). This CDR3 reads CASSLPVATTTDTQYF.

The CDR3 loop reads CSARDLQTSGSHGANVLTF. The chain carries TRBV20-1 and TRBJ2-6; without DNA, the TCRdb call of TRBD2 cannot be checked. The CDR3 length is 19 residues. Per the germline V gene, CDR1 is DFQATT and CDR2 is SNEGSKA (reference sequence).

The rearrangement links TRBV3-1 to TRBJ1-1; the D call of TRBD1 rests on TCRdb alone, since no DNA is present to check it. CDR3 length: 14 amino acids. The germline gives CDR1 LGHDT, CDR2 YNNKEL (reference sequence). The CDR3 loop is CASSQVQDRTEAFF.

This chain uses TRBV3-1 with TRBJ1-2; with no DNA, the TCRdb D assignment of TRBD1 cannot be verified. From germline, CDR1 is LGHDT and CDR2 YNNKEL (reference sequence). The CDR3 consists of 12 residues. CDR3 protein: CASSPQSGGYTF. The full variable domain, completed using reference TRBV3-1 and TRBJ1-2, is DTAVSQTPKYLVTQMGNDKSIKCEQNLGHDTMYWYKQDSKKFLKIMFSYNNKELIINETVPNRFSPKSPDKAHLNLHINSLELGDSAVYFCASSPQSGGYTFGSGTRLTVV.

The chain has TRBV5-5 and TRBJ1-6; the TCRdb call, TRBD1, lacks DNA for checking. Germline V CDR1 and CDR2: SGHKS, YYEKEE (reference sequence). This CDR3 is 17 amino acids long. The CDR3 here is CASSLGNRDANNSPLHF.

The chain couples TRBV27 to TRBJ2-2; the D gene TCRdb calls, TRBD1, cannot be checked with no DNA. In germline, CDR1 is MNHEY, CDR2 SMNVEV (reference sequence). This CDR3 contains 17 residues. The chain's CDR3 is CASSLSRGRSDTGELFF.

The rearrangement joins TRBV27 to TRBJ2-5; the D call from TCRdb, TRBD2, cannot be confirmed without DNA. CDR1 is MNHEY, CDR2 SMNVEV, per germline (reference sequence). The CDR3 consists of 16 residues. CDR3 sequence reads: CASSLGLAGVVETQYF.

V and J are TRBV11-2 and TRBJ2-2. This CDR3 comprises 15 residues. Germline values: CDR1 SGHAT, CDR2 FQNNGV. CDR3 loop: CASRLDQTNTGELFF.

CDR3 loop: CSARRAGSSNQPQHF. The chain couples TRBV20-1 to TRBJ1-5; TCRdb reports TRBD1, a call that lacks DNA to check it against. In germline, CDR1 is DFQATT, CDR2 SNEGSKA (reference sequence). The CDR3 extends over 15 amino acids.

The CDR3 sequence: CASSLSVQHYEQYF. This sequence joins TRBV27 and TRBJ2-7. The CDR3 totals 14 residues. From germline, CDR1 is MNHEY and CDR2 SMNVEV (reference sequence).

The V gene is TRBV18, the J gene TRBJ1-3; the TCRdb call, TRBD1, lacks DNA for checking. CDR3 length equals 23 residues. From germline, CDR1 is KGHSH and CDR2 LQKENI. This CDR3 reads CASSRKGQSSGNRAESSGNTIYF.

The chain joins TRBV15 to TRBJ1-4. The CDR3 is made up of 15 amino acids. Germline V gene data show CDR1 as LNHNV and CDR2 as YYDKDF (reference sequence). The CDR3 is CATSRVGSGNEKLFF. Filled out from reference TRBV15 and TRBJ1-4, the complete variable domain reads DAMVIQNPRYQVTQFGKPVTLSCSQTLNHNVMYWYQQKSSQAPKLLFHYYDKDFNNEADTPDNFQSRRPNTSFCFLDIRSPGLGDTAMYLCATSRVGSGNEKLFFGSGTQLSVL.